This TCR beta chain was identified in a study of cytomegalovirus exposure and HLA in healthy donors. Overall study: Unique TCRs numbering 75 million to 95 million, obtained from HLA-typed donors, made up an early data release.

On this clone: The antigen is undetermined.

Regarding the study as a whole: Previous analysis showed most TCR beta V segments were productive about 90% or about 30% of the time.

CDR3 length equals 16 residues. Germline lookup yields CDR1 LNHDA and CDR2 SQIVND (reference sequence). Trimming cost V 3 bases and J 8 bases, with 20 bases left between them. Amplification used 60 Vbeta primers and 13 Jbeta primers. The method was immunoSEQ multiplex PCR; TCRdb's version includes in-frame clones alone and lacks a portion of them. The table records over 150,000 clones, about 80% of them present only once. This chain uses TRBV19 with TRBJ2-1, with D maybe TRBD2 (6 bases). Sequencing was performed on PBMCs. This clonotype was sampled from a man between 18 and 29 years old in good health and CMV-seropositive. The CDR3: CASSILRAGPLYEQFF. The CDR3 coding sequence is TGTGCCAGTAGTATCCTCCGGGCGGGACCCCTCTATGAGCAGTTCTTC. The complete variable domain, with remaining parts taken from reference TRBV19 and TRBJ2-1, reads DGGITQSPKYLFRKEGQNVTLSCEQNLNHDAMYWYRQDPGQGLRLIYYSQIVNDFQKGDIAEGYSVSREKKESFPLTVTSAQKNPTAFYLCASSILRAGPLYEQFFGPGTRLTVL.